The 3 T cell receptor beta chains presented below share a single source sample, sequenced in a study of beta chain features in type 1 diabetes. cDNA synthesis used the whole RNA isolate, giving expressed TCRB sequences. Using immunoSEQ multiplex PCR, the repertoire was profiled, and TCRdb retains in-frame clones only, with some absent. Of 810,000 or so clones listed, 15% to 20% are singletons. Sequencing was carried out using naive CD4+ T cells from blood. These receptors were obtained from a young woman in good health.

This clone was found a few times. J is TRBJ2-2 and V is TRBV25-1; TRBD1 might be the D (5 bases). The CDR3 is 13 amino acids. V was shortened by 6 bases and J by 4 bases, with 9 bases between the two germline ends. Germline-derived CDR1 and CDR2 are MGHDK and SYGVNS. The CDR3 spells CASRIGVTGELFF. In DNA form, the CDR3 reads TGTGCCAGCAGGATAGGGGTCACCGGGGAGCTGTTTTTT.

The chain has TRBV28 and TRBJ2-7; D call uncertain. The CDR3 loop spans 13 amino acids. V gave up 2 bases and J gave up 6 bases, with 11 bases separating them. The germline V gene has CDR1 MDHEN and CDR2 SYDVKM. The chain's CDR3 is CASSLGSPAEQYF. The DNA for the CDR3 is TGTGCCAGCAGTTTAGGTAGTCCTGCCGAGCAGTACTTC.

This clone has just a few counts. The sample carries other DNA sequences with the same CDR3. The chain combines TRBV18 with TRBJ1-1; 8 nucleotides line up with TRBD1. The CDR3 totals 13 residues. The germline V gene has CDR1 KGHSH and CDR2 LQKENI. Trimming at V came to 3 bases and at J to 3 bases, leaving 0 bases not matched to a gene. In DNA form, the CDR3 reads TGTGCCAGCTCACCGACAGGGGACACTGAAGCTTTCTTT. It is translated as CASSPTGDTEAFF.